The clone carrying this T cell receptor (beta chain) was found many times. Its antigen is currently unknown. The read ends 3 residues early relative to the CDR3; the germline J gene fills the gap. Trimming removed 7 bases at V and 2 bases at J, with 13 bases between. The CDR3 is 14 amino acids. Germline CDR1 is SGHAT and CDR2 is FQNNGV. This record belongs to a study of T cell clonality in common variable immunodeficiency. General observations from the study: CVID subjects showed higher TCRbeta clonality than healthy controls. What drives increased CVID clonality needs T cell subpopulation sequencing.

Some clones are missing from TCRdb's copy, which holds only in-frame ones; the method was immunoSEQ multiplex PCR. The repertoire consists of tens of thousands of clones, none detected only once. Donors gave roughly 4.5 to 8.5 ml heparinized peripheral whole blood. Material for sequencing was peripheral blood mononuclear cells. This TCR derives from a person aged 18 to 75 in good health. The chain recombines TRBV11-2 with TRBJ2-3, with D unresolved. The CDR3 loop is CASTLGSFTDTQYF. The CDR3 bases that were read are TGTGCCAGCACCCTAGGCTCTTTCACAGATACG.